This T cell receptor (beta chain) was retrieved from a study of cytomegalovirus exposure and HLA in healthy donors. About the research overall: Earlier results showed almost 120 million unique TCR beta sequences derived from approximately 170 million T cells. Study-wide results and limits: Some V segments (TRBV6-2 and TRBV6-3 among them) were excluded as indistinguishable.

PCR involved 60 Vbeta and 13 Jbeta primers. TCRdb keeps only in-frame clones here, not all; method: immunoSEQ multiplex PCR. The sample comprises more than 150,000 clones, around 75% of which are singletons, and about 7.7% rests with the top ten. This clone was observed a single time. Its antigen is not identified. The CDR3 runs to 13 residues. The germline V gene has CDR1 MDHEN and CDR2 SYDVKM. Trimming took 5 bases from V and 0 from J, leaving 7 bases between them. Material: PBMCs. The chain is built from TRBV28 and TRBJ1-2, with unresolved D. This TCR derives from a woman between 35 and 50 years old in good health and CMV-seropositive. The chain's CDR3 is CASSPVANYGYTF. DNA of the CDR3: TGTGCCAGCAGTCCGGTGGCTAACTATGGCTACACCTTC.